This T cell receptor beta chain stems from a study of cytomegalovirus exposure and HLA in healthy donors. In the study overall: Earlier, approximately 180 million T cells were analyzed, and around 100 million unique TCR beta sequences were found among them. HLA-typed donors were the source of around 85 million unique TCRs held in an early data release.

Germline CDR1 SGDLS, CDR2 YYNGEE. This CDR3 has 14 residues. The V and J ends lost 0 bases and 5 bases respectively, with 11 bases between them. It was with 60 Vbeta and 13 Jbeta primers that the PCR ran. The method was immunoSEQ multiplex PCR; TCRdb's version includes in-frame clones alone and lacks a portion of them. The sample features fewer than 200,000 clones, with approximately 6.4% in its top ten. This TCR was recovered from a man aged 30 to 45 in good health and CMV-seronegative. The chain recombines TRBV9 with TRBJ1-1; D gene ambiguous. The sample taken for sequencing was PBMCs. CDR3 DNA: TGTGCCAGCAGCGTAGAGCACCGGCGGACTGAAGCTTTCTTT. Its translation: CASSVEHRRTEAFF.